The rows below give T cell receptor beta chains drawn from one sample of a study of blood T cell repertoires in COVID-19. Clones were sequenced by immunoSEQ multiplex PCR, and TCRdb holds only the in-frame ones, with some missing. Of roughly 160,000 clones in the sample, about 88% were seen once. Sequencing was done on a sample of peripheral blood. The receptor set was obtained from a woman of 80 years or more with COVID-19, enrolled during active disease. CDR3s include the opening cysteine and the closing phenylalanine or tryptophan. The D gene is left open where the match is weak. Clone size is shown for a subset of rows, as once, few, many or a class of expanded clone.

clone_size	d_call	v_call	j_call	cdr3_aa	cdr3_nt
NA	TRBD1	TRBV11-2	TRBJ2-5	CASSQGAGETQYF	TGTGCCAGCAGCCAGGGGGCGGGAGAGACCCAGTACTTC
NA	NA	TRBV28	TRBJ2-7	CASSSPGYEQYF	TGTGCCAGCAGTTCCCCCGGCTACGAGCAGTACTTC
NA	TRBD2	TRBV5-4	TRBJ2-7	CASSLRTSGNQYF	TGTGCCAGCAGCTTGAGGACTAGCGGGAACCAGTACTTC
once	TRBD1	TRBV5-1	TRBJ1-6	CASSLGTGNNSPLHF	TGCGCCAGCAGCTTGGGGACAGGGAATAATTCACCCCTCCACTTT
NA	TRBD1	TRBV6-5	TRBJ2-5	CASSSPGPGGETQYF	TGTGCCAGCAGTTCCCCTGGACCAGGGGGAGAGACCCAGTACTTC
NA	NA	TRBV19	TRBJ1-2	CASSIDAGRRYGYTF	TGTGCCAGTAGTATAGATGCCGGGCGGAGGTATGGCTACACCTTC
NA	NA	TRBV6-5	TRBJ1-1	CASSSGTSVTEAFF	TGTGCCAGCAGTTCCGGGACTTCAGTTACTGAAGCTTTCTTT
NA	NA	TRBV7-9	TRBJ2-5	CASSLVTRAAQETQYF	TGTGCCAGCAGCTTAGTCACCCGAGCCGCACAAGAGACCCAGTACTTC
NA	TRBD2	TRBV11-2	TRBJ2-5	CASSSGTTPSLAQYF	TGTGCCAGCAGCTCCGGGACTACTCCTTCTTTGGCCCAGTACTTC
NA	NA	TRBV24-1	TRBJ2-7	CATSDTRTAAYEQYF	TGTGCCACCAGTGACACCCGGACAGCCGCCTACGAGCAGTACTTC
NA	NA	TRBV14	TRBJ1-5	CASSQDWPGNNSNQPQHF	TGTGCCAGCAGCCAAGATTGGCCGGGGAACAATAGCAATCAGCCCCAGCATTTT
NA	NA	TRBV6-5	TRBJ2-2	CASSYRRLNTGELFF	TGTGCCAGCAGTTACCGGAGGTTGAACACCGGGGAGCTGTTTTTT
NA	TRBD1	TRBV7-2	TRBJ2-7	CASSPGTEYEQYF	TGTGCCAGCAGCCCGGGGACAGAGTACGAGCAGTACTTC
once	NA	TRBV18	TRBJ1-5	CASSPSGERGQPQHF	TGTGCCAGCTCACCGTCCGGGGAGCGGGGTCAGCCCCAGCATTTT
NA	NA	TRBV6-5	TRBJ1-1	CAIHKQGLNTEAFF	TGTGCCATACATAAACAGGGATTAAACACTGAAGCTTTCTTT
NA	NA	TRBV7-9	TRBJ2-2	CGTGRNTGELFF	TGTGGTACAGGGCGGAACACCGGGGAGCTGTTTTTT
NA	NA	TRBV13	TRBJ2-7	CASSSKKGYEQYF	TGTGCCAGCAGCTCAAAAAAGGGGTACGAGCAGTACTTC
NA	TRBD1	TRBV18	TRBJ1-1	CASSPRDRNTEAFF	TGTGCCAGCTCACCACGGGACAGGAACACTGAAGCTTTCTTT
NA	TRBD1	TRBV5-1	TRBJ1-1	CASSLAPGQGGTEAFF	TGCGCCAGCAGCTTGGCTCCGGGACAGGGTGGGACTGAAGCTTTCTTT
NA	NA	TRBV29-1	TRBJ1-6	CSIKTGGINSPLHF	TGCAGCATAAAAACCGGAGGGATCAATTCACCCCTCCACTTT
NA	NA	TRBV6-5	TRBJ1-5	CASSPPGGGGQPQHF	TGTGCCAGCAGTCCACCCGGGGGGGGCGGTCAGCCCCAGCATTTT
NA	NA	TRBV18	TRBJ2-7	CASSARDYEQYF	TGTGCCAGCTCAGCCCGGGACTACGAGCAGTACTTC
NA	NA	TRBV5-1	TRBJ2-5	CASSPVQETQYF	TGCGCCAGCAGCCCGGTCCAAGAGACCCAGTACTTC
NA	TRBD2	TRBV11-2	TRBJ2-2	CASSRKPSGANTGELFF	TGTGCCAGCAGCCGAAAGCCTAGCGGGGCGAACACCGGGGAGCTGTTTTTT
once	NA	TRBV12-3/TRBV12-4	TRBJ1-2	CATGAGVNYGYTF	TGTGCCACTGGGGCAGGTGTTAACTATGGCTACACCTTC
NA	TRBD2	TRBV5-4	TRBJ2-5	CASSLGAGDQETQYF	TGTGCCAGCAGCTTGGGGGCGGGAGACCAAGAGACCCAGTACTTC
NA	TRBD2	TRBV9	TRBJ2-7	CASSPQPTSGTYEQYF	TGTGCCAGCAGCCCCCAGCCGACTAGCGGGACCTACGAGCAGTACTTC
NA	NA	TRBV14	TRBJ1-1	CASSHGGNTEAFF	TGTGCCAGCAGCCACGGGGGGAACACTGAAGCTTTCTTT
NA	TRBD1	TRBV19	TRBJ2-7	CASRLTGTGEQYF	TGTGCCAGTAGACTGACCGGGACAGGGGAGCAGTACTTC
NA	NA	TRBV7-2	TRBJ2-2	CASSLVVITGELFF	TGTGCCAGCAGCTTAGTAGTCATTACCGGGGAGCTGTTTTTT
NA	NA	TRBV5-5	TRBJ1-4	CASSLGQLNEKLFF	TGTGCCAGCAGCTTGGGACAGCTTAATGAAAAACTGTTTTTT
NA	TRBD2	TRBV5-1	TRBJ2-5	CASSLATSIQETQYF	TGCGCCAGCAGCTTGGCGACTAGCATACAAGAGACCCAGTACTTC
few	NA	TRBV11-2	TRBJ2-1	CASSPLPNNEQFF	TGTGCCAGCAGCCCGCTACCGAACAATGAGCAGTTCTTC
few	TRBD2	TRBV2	TRBJ2-7	CASTPLAEAYEQYF	TGTGCCAGCACCCCACTAGCGGAGGCCTACGAGCAGTACTTC
NA	NA	TRBV7-2	TRBJ2-7	CASSLELAYEQYF	TGTGCCAGCAGCTTAGAACTAGCCTACGAGCAGTACTTC
NA	NA	TRBV5-1	TRBJ1-5	CASSRDTNQPQHF	TGCGCCAGCAGCCGGGACACGAACCAGCCCCAGCATTTT
NA	NA	TRBV11-2	TRBJ2-3	CASSRPRSSGSTDTQYF	TGTGCCAGCAGCCGTCCTAGGAGTAGCGGTAGCACAGATACGCAGTATTTT
NA	TRBD1	TRBV28	TRBJ1-2	CASSGTDYGYTF	TGTGCCAGCAGCGGGACAGACTATGGCTACACCTTC